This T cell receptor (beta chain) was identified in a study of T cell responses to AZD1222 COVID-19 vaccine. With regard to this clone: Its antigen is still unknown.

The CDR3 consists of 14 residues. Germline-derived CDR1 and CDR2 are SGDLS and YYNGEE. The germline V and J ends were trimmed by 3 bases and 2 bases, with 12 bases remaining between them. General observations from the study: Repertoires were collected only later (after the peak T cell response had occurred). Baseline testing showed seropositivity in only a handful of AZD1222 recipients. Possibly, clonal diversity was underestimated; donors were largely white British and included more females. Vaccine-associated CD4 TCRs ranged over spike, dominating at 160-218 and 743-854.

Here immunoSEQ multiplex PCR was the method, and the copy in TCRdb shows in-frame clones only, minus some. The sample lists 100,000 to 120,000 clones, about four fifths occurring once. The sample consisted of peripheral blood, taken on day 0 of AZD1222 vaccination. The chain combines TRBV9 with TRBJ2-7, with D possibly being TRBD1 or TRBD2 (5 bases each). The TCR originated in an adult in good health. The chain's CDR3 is CASSGDLYPYEQYF. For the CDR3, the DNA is TGTGCCAGCAGCGGGGACCTCTACCCCTACGAGCAGTACTTC.